Each of the 5 T cell receptor beta chains below was sequenced from the same sample in a study of blood T cells in healthy people across ages. A second 7 to 11 cycle PCR used barcoded and J-beta primers. TCRdb used MiXCR to reprocess the 5' RACE reads, holding one entry per CDR3 protein. This table has hundreds of thousands of distinct CDR3 sequences, over 40% appearing once. The source material was blood. Source of these receptors: a woman of 80 years or more in good health.

This clonotype was picked up many times. This chain links TRBV12-3 or TRBV12-4 with TRBJ2-3; D is perhaps TRBD1 (5 bases). Trimming shortened V by 4 bases and J by 10 bases, and 21 bases separated the two germline ends. The CDR3 covers 15 residues. The DNA of the CDR3 is TGTGCCAGCAGTTATTCAAGTCAGGGATCGGGTGCGCAGTATTTT. As protein: CASSYSSQGSGAQYF.

This clonotype was observed a handful of times. The CDR3 bases are TGTGCCAGCAGTCCTTTGGGTGTGCAGTACTTC. This encodes CASSPLGVQYF. V usage is TRBV2 and J usage is TRBJ2-5; D unresolved. The V end lost 5 bases, the J end lost 11 bases, and 12 bases lay between the germline ends. Germline values: CDR1 SNHLY, CDR2 FYNNEI. This CDR3 has 11 amino acids.

The rearrangement uses TRBV4-1 and TRBJ2-5; no firm D call. Trimming took off 2 bases at V and 5 bases at J, with 9 bases between the two ends. The CDR3 sequence is 13 residues long. Germline V gives CDR1 MGHRA, CDR2 YSYEKL. The CDR3 sequence: CASSQLLLETQYF. Here the CDR3 DNA reads TGCGCCAGCAGCCAATTACTGCTGGAGACCCAGTACTTC.

Of note for this clonotype: Just one base apart from a much larger clone, this may be a read error. The rearrangement links TRBV28 to TRBJ2-1; D is possibly TRBD2 (5 bases). Matching the DNA end better, TRBJ2-7 makes the J call doubtful. The CDR3 sequence is 14 residues long. Per germline, CDR1 MDHEN and CDR2 SYDVKM. CDR3 residues: CASSPGWVYNEQYF. The CDR3 region has the DNA TGTGCCAGCAGCCCGGGGTGGGTCTACAATGAGCAGTACTTC.

This clonotype has a handful of counts. This chain connects TRBV24-1 to TRBJ2-2, with 7 bases aligning to TRBD2. The length of the CDR3 is 14 residues. Trimming removed 3 bases from V and 7 bases from J; junction bases left unmatched: 4. Per the germline V gene, CDR1 is KGHDR and CDR2 is SFDVKD. The CDR3 bases are TGTGCCACCAGTGATCCGGGGGGTATCGGGGAGCTGTTTTTT. This sequence encodes CATSDPGGIGELFF.